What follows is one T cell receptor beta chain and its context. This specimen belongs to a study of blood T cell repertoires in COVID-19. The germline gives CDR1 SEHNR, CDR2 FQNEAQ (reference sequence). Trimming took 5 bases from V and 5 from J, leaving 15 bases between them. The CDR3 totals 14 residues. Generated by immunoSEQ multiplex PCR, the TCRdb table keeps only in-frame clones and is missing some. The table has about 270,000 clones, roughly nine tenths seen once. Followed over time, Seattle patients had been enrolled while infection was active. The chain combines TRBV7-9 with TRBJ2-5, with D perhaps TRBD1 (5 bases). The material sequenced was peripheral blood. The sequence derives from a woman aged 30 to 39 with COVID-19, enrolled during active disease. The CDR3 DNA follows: TGTGCCAGCAGCCCCAGAATCCACAGGGAGACCCAGTACTTC. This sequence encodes CASSPRIHRETQYF.